This T cell receptor beta chain was identified in a study of CD8 T cells in ankylosing spondylitis. Germline values: CDR1 SGDLS, CDR2 YYNGEE. The V gene end was trimmed by 3 bases and the J gene end by 6 bases; junction bases not matched to a gene: 6. This CDR3 is 14 amino acids long. Each TCR beta library was made by quantitative 5'-RACE that incorporated molecular barcodes. MiXCR was run by TCRdb on the 5' RACE reads, yielding one entry per CDR3 protein. The table shows around 88,000 distinct CDR3 sequences, with 7.5% to 9% occurring only once. Ten or more counts support this clonotype. The TCR comes from a male donor with ankylosing spondylitis or in good health (not recorded which). The sequencing sample was made of blood, either unsorted or a sorted T cell fraction (not recorded which). This chain connects TRBV9 to TRBJ1-5; TRBD1 aligns across 7 bases. This chain's CDR3 is CASSDGTASQPQHF. In nucleotides, the CDR3 is TGTGCCAGCAGCGACGGGACAGCGAGTCAGCCCCAGCATTTT.